Each of the 27 T cell receptor beta chains below was sequenced from the same sample in a study of cytomegalovirus exposure and HLA in healthy donors. Researchers ran the PCR with 60 Vbeta and 13 Jbeta primers. The table came from immunoSEQ multiplex PCR; TCRdb's copy has only in-frame clones and leaves some out. Counted here are approximately 54,000 clones, approximately 82% occurring once; the ten biggest clones make up under 3.5%. Sequencing was carried out using PBMCs. Source of these receptors: a woman aged 18-35 years in good health and CMV-seronegative.

This clone has a single count. The rearrangement links TRBV10-1 to TRBJ2-3, with 7 positions matching TRBD2. Germline-derived CDR1 and CDR2 are WNHNN and SYGVQD (reference sequence). V gave up 3 bases and J gave up 3 bases; unmatched junction bases: 9. The CDR3 runs 16 residues. CDR3 nucleotides: TGCGCCAGCAGTGATAGGGCGGGAGTCGCGACAGATACGCAGTATTTT. Translated, it gives CASSDRAGVATDTQYF.

This clone has just one count. The chain combines TRBV27 with TRBJ2-2; TRBD1 matches at 8 bases. This CDR3 spans 16 amino acids. The germline V gene encodes CDR1 MNHEY and CDR2 SMNVEV (reference sequence). Trimming at V came to 2 bases and at J to 8 bases, leaving 10 bases not matched to a gene. The CDR3 loop is CASSLPRPDRGGELFF. Here the CDR3 DNA reads TGTGCCAGCAGTTTACCGAGGCCTGACAGGGGTGGGGAGCTGTTTTTT.

The V and J genes are TRBV7-2 and TRBJ2-3; D is ambiguous. The CDR3 runs 13 residues. Germline lookup yields CDR1 SGHTA and CDR2 FQGNSA. Trimming took off 5 bases at V and 3 bases at J, with 9 bases between the two ends. The CDR3 sequence: CASSPLPTDTQYF. CDR3 DNA: TGTGCCAGCAGCCCCCTCCCGACAGATACGCAGTATTTT.

The rearrangement joins TRBV19 to TRBJ2-7; 9 positions agree with TRBD2. Looked up from germline, CDR1 is LNHDA and CDR2 is SQIVND (reference sequence). Unmatched junction bases numbered 3, after V lost 0 bases and J lost 3 bases. The CDR3 sequence is 15 residues long. The CDR3 spells CASSIEVAGDYEQYF. CDR3 in DNA: TGTGCCAGTAGTATAGAAGTAGCGGGAGACTACGAGCAGTACTTC.

The chain recombines TRBV19 with TRBJ2-4, with D hard to call. This CDR3 region has 13 residues. Trimming removed 3 bases from V and 1 base from J, with 4 bases in between. From germline, CDR1 is LNHDA and CDR2 SQIVND (reference sequence). The CDR3 here is CASSISAKNIQYF. The CDR3 DNA follows: TGTGCCAGTAGTATTTCGGCCAAAAACATTCAGTACTTC.

This sequence joins TRBV11-2 and TRBJ2-3; possibly TRBD1 for D (5 bases). The germline V gene has CDR1 SGHAT and CDR2 FQNNGV. With 2 bases removed from V and 4 bases from J, the gap between germline ends came to 16 bases. This CDR3 has 16 residues. CDR3 amino acids: CASSLWGPTRPDTQYF. The CDR3 DNA sequence: TGTGCCAGCAGCTTATGGGGCCCCACCCGCCCAGATACGCAGTATTTT. Based on the CDR3 plus reference TRBV11-2 and TRBJ2-3, the full variable domain is EAGVAQSPRYKIIEKRQSVAFWCNPISGHATLYWYQQILGQGPKLLIQFQNNGVVDDSQLPKDRFSAERLKGVDSTLKIQPAKLEDSAVYLCASSLWGPTRPDTQYFGPGTRLTVL.

The chain links TRBV6-1 to TRBJ2-7; D perhaps matches TRBD1 (6 bases). CDR3 length: 13 residues. Per the germline V gene, CDR1 is MNHNS and CDR2 is SASEGT. The ends were cut back, 2 bases at V and 6 bases at J, with 11 bases in the middle. The CDR3 sequence is CASSETGTSEQYF. The CDR3 bases are TGTGCCAGCAGTGAAACAGGGACGAGCGAGCAGTACTTC.

The chain is built from TRBV6-5 and TRBJ2-2, with D tentatively TRBD2 (7 bases). Germline V lookup: CDR1 MNHEY, CDR2 SVGAGI. With 10 bases removed from V and 6 bases from J, the gap between germline ends came to 15 bases. The CDR3 is made up of 13 amino acids. The CDR3 DNA is TGTGCCACCTTCCGGGGGGCACCCGGGGAGCTGTTTTTT. As protein: CATFRGAPGELFF.

The rearrangement links TRBV7-3 to TRBJ2-1; D might be TRBD1 (8 bases). The CDR3 is 16 residues long. V was pared by 5 bases and J by 0 bases, with 14 bases between. Germline V gene data show CDR1 as SGHTA and CDR2 as FQGTGA. The CDR3, as DNA: TGTGCCAGCAGCGCTACAGGGGGGGGCTCCTACAATGAGCAGTTCTTC. Residues: CASSATGGGSYNEQFF.

The chain is built from TRBV12-5 and TRBJ1-5; TRBD1 matches 10 bases. Germline CDR1 and CDR2: LGHNT and FRNRAP. The CDR3 spans 18 residues. V shed 3 bases, J shed 5 bases, and the junction held 13 bases outside the gene matches. CDR3 bases: TGTGCTAGTGGTTTATCGACAGGGGGCAAGGATAGGCATCAGCCCCAGCATTTT. Amino acids: CASGLSTGGKDRHQPQHF. Full variable domain (rest looked up from reference TRBV12-5 and TRBJ1-5): DARVTQTPRHKVTEMGQEVTMRCQPILGHNTVFWYRQTMMQGLELLAYFRNRAPLDDSGMPKDRFSAEMPDATLATLKIQPSEPRDSAVYFCASGLSTGGKDRHQPQHFGDGTRLSIL.

The count of this clone is one. Germline is not matched at one junction end, which may reflect a read error. This chain connects TRBV6-1 to TRBJ2-5; 8 bases align to TRBD1. Germline V CDR1 and CDR2: MNHNS, SASEGT. CDR3 length equals 15 residues. The CDR3 nucleotides are TGTGCCAGCAGTGAACTTGACAGGGGCCAAGAGGCCCAGTACTTC. Protein sequence: CASSELDRGQEAQYF.

The V call is TRBV5-4, the J call TRBJ2-5; the match to TRBD1 covers 7 bases. Looked up from germline, CDR1 is SGHNT and CDR2 is YYREEE (reference sequence). This CDR3 has 16 residues. V was pared by 2 bases and J by 3 bases, with 10 bases of the junction left unmatched. The CDR3 protein is CASSFPQGEGEETQYF. The CDR3 nucleotides read TGTGCCAGCAGCTTTCCCCAGGGGGAAGGGGAAGAGACCCAGTACTTC.

This sequence joins TRBV4-1 and TRBJ2-1; 12 bases match TRBD2. With 1 base clipped from V and 10 bases from J, the junction kept 14 bases outside the gene matches. The CDR3 length is 18 residues. CDR1 is MGHRA, CDR2 YSYEKL, per germline. CDR3 nucleotide sequence: TGCGCCAGCAGCCAAGCCTCCGGGACTAGCGGGCTGAATGGAGAGCAGTTCTTC. Its translation: CASSQASGTSGLNGEQFF.

The chain carries TRBV11-3 and TRBJ2-7; weak D call: TRBD1 (6 bases). Germline values: CDR1 SGHNT, CDR2 YENEEA. This CDR3 has 15 amino acids. With 1 base removed from V and 2 bases from J, the gap between germline ends came to 12 bases. CDR3 amino acids: CASSLGQDYTYEQYF. Here the CDR3 DNA reads TGTGCCAGCAGCTTAGGACAGGATTATACCTACGAGCAGTACTTC.

The CDR3 DNA sequence: TGTGCCAGCAGTGACTCGTCCACTAGCGGTCCGTATTTT. The encoded protein is CASSDSSTSGPYF. V and J are TRBV6-4 and TRBJ2-3; the match to TRBD2 covers 8 bases. V shed 0 bases, J shed 14 bases, and the junction held 7 bases outside the gene matches. From germline, CDR1 is MRHNA and CDR2 SNTAGT. CDR3 length: 13 amino acids.

In this sample, this clone turned up once. J is TRBJ2-1 and V is TRBV5-1; maybe TRBD2 (6 bases). This CDR3 comprises 14 residues. Per the germline V gene, CDR1 is SGHRS and CDR2 is YFSETQ. V shed 3 bases and J shed 5 bases, with 12 bases lying between them. CDR3 sequence (DNA): TGCGCCAGCAGCTCCGAGCCGGGGGACAATGAGCAGTTCTTC. Translated, it gives CASSSEPGDNEQFF.

This clone came up once. The chain combines TRBV7-2 with TRBJ2-1; TRBD2 agrees at 12 bases. Unmatched junction bases numbered 10, after V lost 5 bases and J lost 5 bases. CDR1 and CDR2 from the germline V gene are SGHTA and FQGNSA. CDR3 length equals 17 residues. CDR3 nucleotide sequence: TGTGCCAGCAGCCCACCCCTAGCGGGAGGGCTCGACAATGAGCAGTTCTTC. It encodes CASSPPLAGGLDNEQFF.

The V call is TRBV7-9, the J call TRBJ2-5, with D possibly matching TRBD2 (5 bases). CDR3 size: 14 residues. Trimming took off 3 bases at V and 9 bases at J, with 17 bases between the two ends. The germline V gene encodes CDR1 SEHNR and CDR2 FQNEAQ (reference sequence). The CDR3 reads CASSFQHPAEAQYF. In DNA form, the CDR3 reads TGTGCCAGCAGCTTCCAGCATCCGGCGGAGGCCCAGTACTTC. Full variable domain (rest looked up from reference TRBV7-9 and TRBJ2-5): DTGVSQNPRHKITKRGQNVTFRCDPISEHNRLYWYRQTLGQGPEFLTYFQNEAQLEKSRLLSDRFSAERPKGSFSTLEIQRTEQGDSAMYLCASSFQHPAEAQYFGPGTRLLVL.

A remark on this clone: At one end, the junction sequence differs from germline, possibly due to a read error. The rearrangement joins TRBV5-5 to TRBJ2-6; D may be TRBD1 (6 bases). CDR3 length equals 20 residues. Germline CDR1 reads SGHKS; CDR2 reads YYEKEE (reference sequence). The CDR3, as DNA: TGTGCCAGCAGCTTAGGCATTGAGGGGTGGGGACACTCTGGGGCCAACGGCCTGACTTTC. Translating gives CASSLGIEGWGHSGANGLTF.

The CDR3, as DNA: TGTGCCAGCAGTGAAATCACCCTGTGGAGCGGAAACACAGATACGCAGTATTTT. It encodes CASSEITLWSGNTDTQYF. The chain is built from TRBV2 and TRBJ2-3; maybe TRBD2 (5 bases). The CDR3 is made up of 18 amino acids. The V end lost 2 bases, the J end lost 2 bases, and 20 bases lay between the germline ends. Per the germline V gene, CDR1 is SNHLY and CDR2 is FYNNEI. Using reference TRBV2 and TRBJ2-3 for the parts outside the CDR3, the full variable domain is EPEVTQTPSHQVTQMGQEVILRCVPISNHLYFYWYRQILGQKVEFLVSFYNNEISEKSEIFDDQFSVERPDGSNFTLKIRSTKLEDSAMYFCASSEITLWSGNTDTQYFGPGTRLTVL.

This sequence joins TRBV5-1 and TRBJ1-2; 11 nucleotides agree with TRBD1. The V gene's germline CDR1 is SGHRS and CDR2 YFSETQ. The CDR3 runs 15 residues. V shed 4 bases, J shed 10 bases, and the junction held 12 bases outside the gene matches. In DNA form, the CDR3 reads TGCGCCAGCAGCCCCGCGGCACCGGGACAGGGGGTCTACACCTTC. This sequence encodes CASSPAAPGQGVYTF.

The gene calls are TRBV5-1 and TRBJ1-5; D gene unclear. Germline lookup yields CDR1 SGHRS and CDR2 YFSETQ. This CDR3 is 16 amino acids long. Trimming left V 7 bases short and J 2 bases short, with 19 bases between. CDR3: CASGPRGEGCNQPQHF. Written as DNA, the CDR3 is TGCGCCAGCGGACCCCGTGGGGAGGGTTGCAATCAGCCCCAGCATTTT.

This clone is a singleton in its sample. The chain uses TRBV5-1 and TRBJ2-3; D perhaps matches TRBD1 (6 bases). This CDR3 has 16 residues. V lost 3 bases, J lost 6 bases, and 20 bases lay in between. Germline V gives CDR1 SGHRS, CDR2 YFSETQ. For the CDR3, the DNA is TGCGCCAGCAGCTCGCCCCAGGGGCTAGTCGCGGATACGCAGTATTTT. Translating it yields CASSSPQGLVADTQYF.

The gene calls are TRBV27 and TRBJ2-5, with 8 bases fitting TRBD1. The CDR3 contains 17 residues. J was trimmed by 4 bases and V by 4 bases; bases with no gene match: 14. Germline CDR1 is MNHEY and CDR2 is SMNVEV (reference sequence). The CDR3 region has the DNA TGTGCCAGCAGTTCGATTCCAGGGGGCAGAGGTGTAGAGACCCAGTACTTC. It is translated as CASSSIPGGRGVETQYF.

The count of this clone is one. The rearrangement uses TRBV27 and TRBJ2-3, with a weak D call TRBD2 (6 bases). Germline values: CDR1 MNHEY, CDR2 SMNVEV (reference sequence). The CDR3 has 11 amino acids. The V end lost 5 bases, the J end lost 8 bases, and 8 bases lay between the germline ends. In DNA, the CDR3 is TGTGCCAGCAGTCCAGCGGGTACGCAGTATTTT. It translates to CASSPAGTQYF.

The gene calls are TRBV6-1 and TRBJ2-1; 8 positions match TRBD2. The V gene's germline CDR1 is MNHNS and CDR2 SASEGT. With 4 bases clipped from V and 3 bases from J, the junction kept 8 bases outside the gene matches. This CDR3 is built from 16 residues. The CDR3 sequence is CASSGLLAEIYNEQFF. CDR3 sequence (DNA): TGTGCCAGCAGTGGGCTACTAGCGGAGATCTACAATGAGCAGTTCTTC.

This sequence joins TRBV5-1 and TRBJ2-2; perhaps TRBD1 as D (5 bases). Germline CDR1 and CDR2: SGHRS and YFSETQ. CDR3 size: 16 residues. V was clipped by 0 bases and J by 7 bases, with 16 bases between them. The chain's CDR3 is CASSLANTRGGGELFF. The CDR3 DNA is TGCGCCAGCAGCTTGGCCAATACAAGGGGTGGCGGGGAGCTGTTTTTT.